Sequencing of this TCR beta chain was carried out in a study of cytomegalovirus exposure and HLA in healthy donors. Looking at the study overall: Unique TCR beta sequences numbering 117 million came from about 180 million T cells in an earlier analysis. Genotyping of more than 300 donors showed that roughly 80% belonged to the Caucasian-associated ancestry cluster.

This clone has a single count. Its antigen is currently unknown. Findings of the study overall: Apparent HLA restriction characterized most CMV-associated TCR beta chains in a later analysis. Later analysis indicated greater clonal expansion among HLA-associated TCR beta chains than among equally common other chains.

Trimming removed 1 base at V and 2 bases at J, with 9 bases between. Germline V CDR1 and CDR2: LNHDA, SQIVND (reference sequence). This CDR3 has 14 residues. The PCR contained 60 Vbeta and 13 Jbeta primers. Produced via immunoSEQ multiplex PCR; TCRdb's table is partial and in-frame only. The table records 120,000 to 150,000 clones, 75% to 80% of them present only once. This TCR was sampled from a man between 35 and 55 years old in good health and CMV-seropositive. Sample: PBMCs. The chain recombines TRBV19 with TRBJ2-7; maybe TRBD2 (6 bases). The CDR3 is CASSIVGLTYEQYF. CDR3 DNA sequence: TGTGCCAGTAGTATAGTGGGACTCACCTACGAGCAGTACTTC.